This entry concerns a single T cell receptor (beta chain). Which antigen it targets is not known. No clone much larger than this one lies a single base away; base qualities are absent. To prepare the library, the immunoSEQ multiplex PCR assay was applied. For the multiplex PCR, a mixture combining 60 forward primers for TCR Vbeta segments and 13 reverse primers for TCR Jbeta segments was used. Amplification of the CDR3 region of rearranged TCR beta genes was performed with a multiplex PCR assay on genomic DNA. On the Illumina HiSeq System, the amplified TCR beta libraries were sequenced as 87-base-pair reads. The study's own analysis went as follows. Across the 500 to 700 repertoires, a later analysis counted 60 million to 90 million unique TCR beta chains, approximately 10 million of which were shared by at least two donors. To remove PCR and sequencing errors, raw reads were error-corrected and collapsed into unique sequences using a nearest-neighbor algorithm that merged closely related sequences. CDR3 sequences were aligned to IMGT reference sequences to assign V, D and J gene segments. For a sequence to be retained, a match of at least six nucleotides to both a V gene segment and a J gene segment was required. A rearrangement was called productive if the CDR3 had no stop codons and remained in frame with V and J, and every other rearrangement was called non-productive. Following IMGT convention, CDR3 was defined as the stretch from the second conserved V-encoded cysteine to the conserved J-encoded phenylalanine. In an earlier analysis of around 540 of the donors, sequences lacking an unambiguous match to a single V gene segment were excluded. An earlier analysis of about 590 of the donors classified V segments as functional when productive rearrangements were above 56.7% and as segregating when the standard deviation between donors was above 5%. A statistical classification framework was built to diagnose cytomegalovirus status from the catalog of TCR beta chain sequences. A later analysis assigned V and J genes by comparing TCR nucleotide sequences with IMGT/GENE-DB human TR gene sequences. In a later analysis, CDR3 sequences and most-parsimonious VDJ recombination scenarios were assigned using the TCRdist pipeline. A later analysis defined each TCR beta chain by its CDR3 amino acid sequence plus V-gene family, and excluded reads lacking a unique V-gene family. To address suspected cross-contamination and a sequencing artifact, a later analysis removed over 500 highly shared, low-generation-probability nucleotide sequences. In a later analysis, a clonal expansion index for each public chain was calculated from normalized within-repertoire ranks of inferred template counts. In a later analysis, generation probabilities were computed using a VDJ recombination model fitted to out-of-frame rearrangements, and the results were checked against IGoR. Hypergeometric tests were used in a later analysis to score TCR-TCR, TCR-HLA and TCR-CMV co-occurrence, with a repertoire-size bias correction applied to the TCR pairs. To estimate false discovery rates, a later analysis permuted the HLA or CMV assignments 20 times. A later analysis grouped co-occurring TCRs with DBSCAN, adding TCRdist sequence similarity when clustering within HLA-allele-positive subsets. For co-occurrence clustering, repertoires with fewer than 30,000 or more than 120,000 public chains were excluded, along with four to six repertoires with anomalous nucleotide sharing. Here the immuneACCESS table is served through TCRdb, limited to in-frame sequences with V and J called. Missing clones are a known gap in these copies; in checked studies unresolved V genes cover under half, and the rest lacks a known reason. V and J calls and clone size are given by that table; D and trimming were obtained from the DNA. The sample yields about 100,000 clones; around 81% were counted once. Less than 5% of the sample comes from the top ten.

The data derive from a study of cytomegalovirus exposure and HLA in healthy donors listed by TCRdb under 2017. With respect to the entire study: According to an earlier analysis of a few hundred of the donors, some 170 million T cells yielded some 120 million unique TCR beta sequences and about 300 Gb of sequence data. About 300 gigabases of sequencing data and 70 million to 100 million unique TCR sequences were included in an early release covering about 620 HLA-typed donors. The genetic ancestry cluster associated with self-reported Caucasian donors included approximately 85% of the roughly 400 genotyped donors. The aim of the study was to test whether cataloging public T cell receptors could identify signatures of past pathogen exposure. The study profiled the T cell repertoires of more than 500 subjects by immunosequencing and related them to cytomegalovirus serostatus. Besides the first cohort of roughly 700 subjects, a separate validation cohort made up of 90 to 150 different subjects was used. High-throughput TCR immunosequencing, statistical association of individual TCRs with disease status, and machine learning were combined to predict cytomegalovirus infection status. A later analysis re-analyzed previously published TCR beta repertoires from 550 to 700 donors and added high-resolution HLA genotyping to study TCR occurrence patterns. Rather than drawing on any new phenotypic data, the later analysis identified candidate immune exposures from TCR beta sequences and the way those sequences occurred across donors. In an earlier analysis of over 550 of the donors, high-throughput TCR beta sequencing was used to judge whether each TCR beta V gene segment behaved as functional or pseudogenic. Alongside the repertoire data, information on donor age, sex, ethnicity and CMV serostatus was compiled. In a later genetic analysis, genome-wide SNP genotypes for 398 of the 666 donors were used, and that subset was treated as a discovery cohort. Every repertoire in the discovery cohort had been generated on one and the same sequencing platform. HLA typing included class I and class II loci at four-digit resolution. The number of typed donors differed by locus: about 629-640 for A, B, C, DRB1 and DQB1; 500 to 550 for DQA1; 606 for DPA1; and roughly 450 for DPB1. Because of strong linkage in the cohort, five DR-DQ haplotypes were treated as single units for association and clustering. Among 300 to 500 genotyped donors of the cohort, an average of about 220,000 unique TCR beta nucleotide sequences was sequenced per donor, of which about 19% were non-productive.

Deletion took 8 bases off V and 2 bases off J, with a span of 16 bases between the germline ends. Reading the germline V gene gives CDR1 MRHNA and CDR2 SNTAGT. Reading from cysteine to phenylalanine, the CDR3 counts 15 amino acids. Only the CDR3 part of the read is kept: 45 bases, read in frame from the first base. Overall results and qualifications from the work: In a later analysis, the rate of TCR association differed among HLA loci, with DRB1 alleles having the most associated TCRs and HLA-C alleles having the fewest. In a later genetic analysis, fewer N-insertions in productive TCRs were reported among donors in an Asian-associated ancestry cluster than the approximately 630-donor mean. Because counts were too low, about 15 rarely observed V segments, including chromosome 9 orphons, were left out of the earlier analysis of 500 to 750 of the donors. Strong co-occurrence of HLA alleles, especially DR and DQ, made assigning TCR associations to individual alleles difficult. A few of the identified cytomegalovirus-associated TCR beta chains were confirmed in vitro to be specific for cytomegalovirus antigens. According to the authors, the approach could potentially be generalized to other disease states and immunological phenotypes. A later analysis found that HLA-associated TCR beta chains were more clonally expanded and had lower generation probabilities than equally common non-associated chains. In this cohort, only TCR beta chains were sequenced, and detectable features were limited by the absence of alpha or paired-chain data. Sequencing depth was assumed to be roughly uniform across donors in the presence/absence analyses, though that assumption may not hold. CMV serostatus was the only immune exposure information available for the cohort. In a later analysis, most CMV-associated TCR beta chains were found to appear HLA-restricted, with HLA associations seemingly driven largely by CMV exposure. Broadly in line with IMGT annotations, most TCR beta V segments showed up in productive rearrangements about 90% or about 30% of the time in an earlier analysis of 450 to 600 of the donors. The classifier was reported to diagnose cytomegalovirus status with high specificity and sensitivity in both the original cohort and the validation cohort. A cluster of highly shared sequence variants was judged likely to represent a technical artifact of the sequencing pipeline. Some IMGT-functional V segments, including TRBV6-2 and TRBV6-3, could not be told apart with the 87-base-pair reads, so those segments were excluded. A total of some 180 TCR beta chains were listed by the study as associated with cytomegalovirus. A later analysis associated some 17,000 TCR beta sequences with specific HLA alleles at a false discovery rate of 0.05. A later genetic analysis associated a missense DCLRE1C variant with V-gene and J-gene trimming of TCR beta chains, and an independent cohort replicated the association. Correlated functional status among segregating V segments might reflect linkage disequilibrium, but an unknown experimental factor could not be ruled out. Several of the top co-occurrence clusters appeared to be linked to parvovirus B19, influenza, CMV and Epstein-Barr virus, according to a later analysis. While some public TCRs were present in many individuals, most TCR sequences turned up only very rarely across donors. A further reported finding was that TCR beta sequences accurately predicted the HLA-A and HLA-B alleles for most subjects in the first cohort. Because HLA typing was unavailable for some donors at each locus, only the typed subset was used in association tests.

The cohort was made up of under 800 healthy bone marrow donors. At the time of sampling, every cohort member was nominally healthy, though immune exposures that went unrecorded were likely present. The donor was CMV seropositive and belonged to the group of 250 to 300 seropositive cohort members. A peripheral blood sample was provided by each donor, and peripheral blood mononuclear cells were used for TCR beta sequencing. Genomic DNA extraction from the blood cell samples was performed with the Qiagen DNeasy Blood Extraction Kit. This clonotype was sampled from a woman aged 65 to 85 in good health and CMV-seropositive. Sequenced input: PBMCs. The chain employs TRBV6-4 and TRBJ2-1; no confident D gene assignment can be made. The nucleotide sequence is given as TGTGCCAGCTCCCTCGACTGGAGTGCCTACAATGAGCAGTTCTTC. The resulting protein is CASSLDWSAYNEQFF.